This T cell receptor beta chain was profiled in a study of human T cells and chemical hapten exposure. Study summary: Investigators sensitized around 2 cm by around 2 cm of upper inner arm skin with 2% DPC. Per-sample TCR yield variability stemmed mainly from small pooled library volume differences.

Time point reported: patch test 1, 2 weeks after DPC sensitization. Treatment reported: therapeutic diphenylcyclopropenone sensitization with weekly scalp DPC. In every case, blood was obtained before the patch test was applied. Library construction involved attaching unique molecular identifiers to individual cDNA molecules, which allowed quantitative, reproducible TCR counting. MiXCR, applied by TCRdb to the RACE reads, yields one record per CDR3 protein. The data hold some 180,000 distinct CDR3 sequences, with about 22% observed a single time. Germline loops: CDR1 SGHNT, CDR2 YYREEE (reference sequence). J gave up 4 bases and V 0 bases, and 4 bases lay outside the gene matches. The CDR3 runs 15 residues.

The V call is TRBV5-4, the J call TRBJ2-7, with 10 bases aligning to TRBD2. The specimen comprised whole blood, sampled in connection with sensitization to the hapten diphenylcyclopropenone (DPC). This sequence was found in a woman between 45 and 65 years old with alopecia areata. Some clones in this sample may be carry-over from other donors' samples. The DNA of the CDR3 is TGTGCCAGCAGCTTGGGGCTAGCGGGAGAGTACGAGCAGTACTTC. It is translated as CASSLGLAGEYEQYF.